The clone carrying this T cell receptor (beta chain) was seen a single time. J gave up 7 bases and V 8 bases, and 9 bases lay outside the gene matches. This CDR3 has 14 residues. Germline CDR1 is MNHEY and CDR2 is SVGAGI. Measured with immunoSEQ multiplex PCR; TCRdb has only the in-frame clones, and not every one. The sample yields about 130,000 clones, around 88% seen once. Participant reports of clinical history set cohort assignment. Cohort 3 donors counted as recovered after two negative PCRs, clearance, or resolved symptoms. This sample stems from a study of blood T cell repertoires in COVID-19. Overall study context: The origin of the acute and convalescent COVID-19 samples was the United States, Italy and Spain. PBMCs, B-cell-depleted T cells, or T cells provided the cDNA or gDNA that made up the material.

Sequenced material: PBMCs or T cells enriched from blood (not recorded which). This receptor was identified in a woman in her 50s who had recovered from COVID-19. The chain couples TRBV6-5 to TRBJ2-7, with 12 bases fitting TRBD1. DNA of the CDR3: TGTGCCAGCCGCGGGGGACAGGGGGCGGATGAGCAGTACTTC. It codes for CASRGGQGADEQYF.